The source of this T cell receptor (beta chain) is a study of T-cell reconstitution after alpha-beta-depleted transplantation in children. Findings and limits, study-wide: From newly produced T cells came most of the T-cell counts and diversity one year after transplant.

Worth noting for this clonotype: Its specificity is not known.

The library targeted TCRbeta and was prepared with unique molecular identifiers. TCRdb analysed the PCR reads with MiXCR anew, one entry per CDR3 protein. The profile covers some 150,000 distinct CDR3 sequences, with 8% to 10% appearing a single time and 15% to 20% taken by the ten largest. The V gene's germline CDR1 is SGHTA and CDR2 FQGNSA. V lost 1 base, J lost 0 bases, and 13 bases lay in between. The CDR3 extends over 17 amino acids. Source: PBMCs, mostly from graft donor cells, taken 180 days after TCRalphabeta/CD19-depleted stem cell transplant. This clonotype originated in a female patient between 2 and 10 years old who had a stem cell transplant for congenital amegakaryocytic thrombocytopenia, so the T cells may come from the graft donor. The rearrangement links TRBV7-2 to TRBJ2-1, with no clear D. CDR3 sequence: CASSLVLVGFSYNEQFF. CDR3 DNA: TGTGCCAGCAGCTTAGTCTTGGTGGGATTCTCCTACAATGAGCAGTTCTTC.